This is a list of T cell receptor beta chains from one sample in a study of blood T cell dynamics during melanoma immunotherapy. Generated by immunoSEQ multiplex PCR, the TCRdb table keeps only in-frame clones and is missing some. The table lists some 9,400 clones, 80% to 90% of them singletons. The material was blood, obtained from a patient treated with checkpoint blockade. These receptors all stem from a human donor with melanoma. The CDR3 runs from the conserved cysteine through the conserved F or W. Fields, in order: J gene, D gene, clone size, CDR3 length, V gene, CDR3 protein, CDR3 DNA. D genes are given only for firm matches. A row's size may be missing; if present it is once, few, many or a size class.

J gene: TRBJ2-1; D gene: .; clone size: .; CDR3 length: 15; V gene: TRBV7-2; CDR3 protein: CASSSRGALWNEQFF; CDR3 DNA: TGTGCCAGCAGCTCCCGGGGGGCCCTTTGGAATGAGCAGTTCTTC
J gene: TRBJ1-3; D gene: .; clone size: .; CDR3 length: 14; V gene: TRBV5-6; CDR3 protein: CASSGRTDRNTIYF; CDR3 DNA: TGTGCCAGCAGCGGCCGGACAGACCGAAACACCATATATTTT
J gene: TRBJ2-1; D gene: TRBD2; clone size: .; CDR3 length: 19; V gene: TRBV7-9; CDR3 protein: CASSMSPGTSGRGGNEQFF; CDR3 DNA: TGTGCCAGCAGCATGAGTCCCGGGACTAGCGGGCGGGGGGGCAATGAGCAGTTCTTC
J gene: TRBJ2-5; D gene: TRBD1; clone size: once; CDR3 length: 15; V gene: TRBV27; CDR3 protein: CASSVTGTGVETQYF; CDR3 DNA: TGTGCCAGCAGTGTTACCGGGACAGGGGTAGAGACCCAGTACTTC
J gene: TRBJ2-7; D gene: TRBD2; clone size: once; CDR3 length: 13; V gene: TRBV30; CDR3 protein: CAWSVGEGYEQYF; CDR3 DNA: TGTGCCTGGAGTGTCGGGGAGGGCTACGAGCAGTACTTC
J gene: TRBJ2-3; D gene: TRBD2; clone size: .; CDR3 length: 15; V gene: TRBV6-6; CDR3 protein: CASSYFSGGPDTQYF; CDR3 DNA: TGTGCCAGCAGTTACTTTAGCGGGGGCCCAGATACGCAGTATTTT
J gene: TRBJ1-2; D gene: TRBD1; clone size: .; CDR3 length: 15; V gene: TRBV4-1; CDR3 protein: CASSQPTGGNYGYTF; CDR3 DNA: TGCGCCAGCAGCCAACCGACAGGGGGCAACTATGGCTACACCTTC
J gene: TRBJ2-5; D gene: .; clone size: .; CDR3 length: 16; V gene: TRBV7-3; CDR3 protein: CASSLMGTIGGETQYF; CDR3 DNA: TGTGCCAGCAGCTTGATGGGGACAATCGGCGGAGAGACCCAGTACTTC
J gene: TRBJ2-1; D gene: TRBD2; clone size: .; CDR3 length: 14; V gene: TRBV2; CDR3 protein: CASSVTSGVDEQFF; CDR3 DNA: TGTGCCAGCAGTGTGACTAGCGGGGTAGATGAGCAGTTCTTC
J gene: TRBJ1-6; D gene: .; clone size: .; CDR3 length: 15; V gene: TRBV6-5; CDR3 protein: CASSPYRSDNSPLHF; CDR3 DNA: TGTGCCAGCAGTCCCTACCGGTCAGATAATTCACCCCTCCACTTT
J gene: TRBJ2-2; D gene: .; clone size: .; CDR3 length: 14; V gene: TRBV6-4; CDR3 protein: CASSDDGGTGELFF; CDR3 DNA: TGTGCCAGCAGTGACGATGGGGGCACCGGGGAGCTGTTTTTT